This TCR beta chain was identified in a study of shared clonotypes between healthy human individuals. The germline V and J ends were trimmed by 4 bases and 1 base, with 11 bases remaining between them. The CDR3 has 14 amino acids. Germline values: CDR1 SGHRS, CDR2 YFSETQ. Measured with immunoSEQ multiplex PCR; TCRdb has only the in-frame clones, and not every one. The sample includes fewer than 2.5 million clones, approximately 93% of them seen just once. Recent acute infections and vaccinations were absent in the healthy HIV-negative adult donors. The sequencing input was naive CD4+ T cells from PBMCs. The subset: CD45RA+ positively selected. The chain combines TRBV5-1 with TRBJ2-5; D might be TRBD1 (7 bases). The TCR originated in a man younger than 35 in good health. Some clones in this sample may be carry-over from other donors' samples. CDR3 sequence reads: CASSAGTVQETQYF. The DNA for the CDR3 is TGCGCCAGCAGCGCGGGGACAGTCCAAGAGACCCAGTACTTC.